These 10 T cell receptor beta chains originate from one sample sequenced in a study of early T cells in non-severe SARS-CoV-2 infection. TCRdb re-analysed the 5' RACE reads in MiXCR, keeping a single row per CDR3 protein. The sample contains 35,000 to 55,000 distinct CDR3 sequences, under 14% of which appear only once. The sample taken for sequencing was whole blood. These receptors were obtained from an adult who was a healthcare worker with PCR-confirmed SARS-CoV-2 infection or an uninfected control (not recorded which).

Judged by abundance, this clonotype is medium-sized. CDR3 bases: TGCGCCAGCAGCCAACAGGCCGGGGAGCTGTTTTTT. Protein product: CASSQQAGELFF. V gene TRBV4-3 combines with J gene TRBJ2-2; D is undetermined. CDR3 length: 12 residues. Germline V gives CDR1 LGHNA, CDR2 YSLEER. The V end was cut by 2 bases, the J end by 6 bases, with 4 bases between.

The V gene is TRBV20-1, the J gene TRBJ2-4; 11 positions match TRBD2. This CDR3 is built from 15 residues. Looked up from germline, CDR1 is DFQATT and CDR2 is SNEGSKA (reference sequence). The V segment lost 0 bases and the J segment 4 bases; nucleotides outside the gene matches: 2. CDR3 bases: TGCAGTGCTAGAGATTGGACTAGCGGGAAAAACATTCAGTACTTC. It is translated as CSARDWTSGKNIQYF.

V gene TRBV28 combines with J gene TRBJ2-7; 11 nucleotides line up with TRBD1. Germline V gene data show CDR1 as MDHEN and CDR2 as SYDVKM. The V gene end was trimmed by 4 bases and the J gene end by 2 bases; junction bases not matched to a gene: 10. This CDR3 is built from 17 residues. CDR3 in DNA: TGTGCCAGCAGTTCCCTCGCCAGGGGACAGGGGGCCTACGAGCAGTACTTC. Its translation: CASSSLARGQGAYEQYF.

This clonotype was counted at least ten times. The chain combines TRBV5-1 with TRBJ1-1; a possible D gene is TRBD1 (6 bases). The CDR3 is 13 residues long. Germline V gene data show CDR1 as SGHRS and CDR2 as YFSETQ. V was pared by 6 bases and J by 1 base, with 10 bases between. CDR3 in DNA: TGCGCCAGCACGGGACACTCGAACACTGAAGCTTTCTTT. Protein: CASTGHSNTEAFF. Based on the CDR3 plus reference TRBV5-1 and TRBJ1-1, the full variable domain is KAGVTQTPRYLIKTRGQQVTLSCSPISGHRSVSWYQQTPGQGLQFLFEYFSETQRNKGNFPGRFSGRQFSNSRSEMNVSTLELGDSALYLCASTGHSNTEAFFGQGTRLTVV.

In this sample, this clonotype turned up a few times. This chain joins TRBV20-1 and TRBJ2-1; 11 positions match TRBD2. Germline V gene lookup returns CDR1 DFQATT and CDR2 SNEGSKA (reference sequence). V gave up 3 bases and J gave up 10 bases; unmatched junction bases: 11. The CDR3 runs to 15 residues. CDR3 DNA: TGCAGTGCTAGTGGGCTAGCGGGAGGCAATAAGGAGCAGTTCTTC. This sequence encodes CSASGLAGGNKEQFF.

This clonotype was recorded a few times. This rearrangement joins TRBV5-1 to TRBJ2-4; D is unresolved. V dropped 0 bases and J dropped 5 bases, with 6 bases sitting between them. Germline CDR1 and CDR2: SGHRS and YFSETQ. The CDR3 has 13 amino acids. Here the CDR3 reads CASSLAGQNIQYF. CDR3 in DNA: TGCGCCAGCAGCTTGGCAGGTCAAAACATTCAGTACTTC.

By proportion, this clonotype is medium-sized. V is TRBV28 and J is TRBJ1-2; 7 bases line up with TRBD1. Germline V gene lookup returns CDR1 MDHEN and CDR2 SYDVKM. The CDR3 runs 19 residues. Trimming removed 4 bases from V and 4 bases from J; junction bases left unmatched: 21. In DNA, the CDR3 is TGTGCCAGCAGTTCCCCTCCTCTTTCCGACAGGGATGGTTCCTATGGCTACACCTTC. This sequence encodes CASSSPPLSDRDGSYGYTF.

The chain combines TRBV28 with TRBJ2-3; TRBD2 is a possible D gene (6 bases). The V end was cut by 8 bases, the J end by 11 bases, with 23 bases between. Per germline, CDR1 MDHEN and CDR2 SYDVKM. The CDR3 is made up of 14 amino acids. In DNA, the CDR3 is TGTGCCAGCGGGACGAGGGACTGGAGGATGAGGCAGTATTTT. It translates to CASGTRDWRMRQYF.

With respect to this clonotype: One base away lies a much larger clone, so this may be a sequencing read error. The chain joins TRBV4-1 to TRBJ2-7; no clear D. The CDR3 is 16 residues long. Germline assignment: CDR1 MGHRA and CDR2 YSYEKL. CDR3 region: CANSQDHFVGSYEQYF. CDR3 nucleotides: TGCGCCAACAGCCAAGATCATTTTGTAGGCTCCTACGAGCAGTACTTC.

The chain joins TRBV7-2 to TRBJ2-7; D is perhaps TRBD2 (5 bases). V shed 3 bases and J shed 0 bases, with 9 bases lying between them. Germline V gene lookup returns CDR1 SGHTA and CDR2 FQGNSA. The CDR3 length is 14 residues. This chain's CDR3 is CASSFLAGSYEQYF. The CDR3 nucleotides are TGTGCCAGCAGCTTCCTAGCTGGCTCCTACGAGCAGTACTTC.